This is a list of T cell receptor beta chains from one sample in a study of blood T cell repertoires in COVID-19. Some clones are missing from TCRdb's copy, which holds only in-frame ones; the method was immunoSEQ multiplex PCR. The sample yields over 250,000 clones, over 75% seen once. Sequences were obtained from peripheral blood. The receptors originated from a woman aged 70-85 years with acute or convalescent COVID-19. The conserved cysteine and the conserved F or W are not part of the CDR3 here.

v_call	cdr3_length	cdr3_aa
TRBV19	11	ASSIARDSKAF
TRBV20-1	9	SASRGLEQF
TRBV15	12	AIQEGPLNTEAF
TRBV12-3/TRBV12-4	11	ASSFSGRDTYT
TRBV19	12	ASSLSTGYYGYT
TRBV7-8	12	ASSLDGQVYGYT
TRBV5-1	11	ASSSGASYEQY
TRBV24-1	14	ATSDLIFGGKDTQY
TRBV4-2	14	ASSQDPGQGIAEAF
TRBV18	14	ASSLLGGAGANVLT
TRBV19	14	ASSTSTGAGSDTQY
TRBV6-1	13	ASSDPGQLREKLF
TRBV30	10	AWMRERIEAF
TRBV6-5	13	ASSPDRVAGNTIY
TRBV5-1	11	ASGYRDTDTQY
TRBV7-8	10	ASSHLSYEQY
TRBV3-1/TRBV3-2	13	ASSPWTGLNQPQH
TRBV7-9	12	ASSPDRTEETQY
TRBV19	13	ATKGEGGMNTEAF
TRBV7-6	12	ASSLGGTQLEQY
TRBV6-5	12	ASRGTGQRQPQH
TRBV5-1	13	ASSLGNPGREKLF
TRBV7-8	16	ASSSSSGGPLNTGELF
TRBV9	14	ASSPRTSGGANEQY
TRBV18	12	ASSHKQDGAELF
TRBV4-1	12	ASSQDGPNQPQH
TRBV10-3	10	AISEPDQPQH
TRBV2	11	AMGQGGNYGYT
TRBV10-3	11	AIRADPRNTIY
TRBV7-9	13	ASSLAGQGNSPLH
TRBV2	12	ASSATGTFYGYT
TRBV4-1	16	ASSQYLIAGFYEGEQF
TRBV5-6	14	ASSWGQGIPNEKLF
TRBV7-2	12	ASSLLGNTGELF
TRBV7-9	13	ASSTLLGATDTQY
TRBV6-5	12	ASIRQGPFYEQY
TRBV2	9	ASSAGGTQY
TRBV2	13	ASSLAGGPYNEQF
TRBV3-1/TRBV3-2	10	ASGTSTDTQY
TRBV20-1	12	SASTTGGRWEQF
TRBV5-4	12	ASSGERAANKAF
TRBV4-1	15	ASSPRQGAIGDYGYT
TRBV6-6	13	ASSYDGGDSDTQY
TRBV27	13	ASRKRGSSYNEQF
TRBV30	13	AWSTGTRGNQPQH
TRBV5-1	13	ASSPSGGAPDTQY
TRBV5-6	13	ASSSPGQGNEKLF
TRBV2	10	ASRRNDYGYT
TRBV25-1	13	ASSDPRQGGSPLH
TRBV29-1	11	SVVRTGSYEQY
TRBV30	9	AWARVYGYT
TRBV27	11	ASNAQMGTEAF
TRBV30	13	AWSVFGTRAETQY
TRBV19	11	ASTPLTGSEAF